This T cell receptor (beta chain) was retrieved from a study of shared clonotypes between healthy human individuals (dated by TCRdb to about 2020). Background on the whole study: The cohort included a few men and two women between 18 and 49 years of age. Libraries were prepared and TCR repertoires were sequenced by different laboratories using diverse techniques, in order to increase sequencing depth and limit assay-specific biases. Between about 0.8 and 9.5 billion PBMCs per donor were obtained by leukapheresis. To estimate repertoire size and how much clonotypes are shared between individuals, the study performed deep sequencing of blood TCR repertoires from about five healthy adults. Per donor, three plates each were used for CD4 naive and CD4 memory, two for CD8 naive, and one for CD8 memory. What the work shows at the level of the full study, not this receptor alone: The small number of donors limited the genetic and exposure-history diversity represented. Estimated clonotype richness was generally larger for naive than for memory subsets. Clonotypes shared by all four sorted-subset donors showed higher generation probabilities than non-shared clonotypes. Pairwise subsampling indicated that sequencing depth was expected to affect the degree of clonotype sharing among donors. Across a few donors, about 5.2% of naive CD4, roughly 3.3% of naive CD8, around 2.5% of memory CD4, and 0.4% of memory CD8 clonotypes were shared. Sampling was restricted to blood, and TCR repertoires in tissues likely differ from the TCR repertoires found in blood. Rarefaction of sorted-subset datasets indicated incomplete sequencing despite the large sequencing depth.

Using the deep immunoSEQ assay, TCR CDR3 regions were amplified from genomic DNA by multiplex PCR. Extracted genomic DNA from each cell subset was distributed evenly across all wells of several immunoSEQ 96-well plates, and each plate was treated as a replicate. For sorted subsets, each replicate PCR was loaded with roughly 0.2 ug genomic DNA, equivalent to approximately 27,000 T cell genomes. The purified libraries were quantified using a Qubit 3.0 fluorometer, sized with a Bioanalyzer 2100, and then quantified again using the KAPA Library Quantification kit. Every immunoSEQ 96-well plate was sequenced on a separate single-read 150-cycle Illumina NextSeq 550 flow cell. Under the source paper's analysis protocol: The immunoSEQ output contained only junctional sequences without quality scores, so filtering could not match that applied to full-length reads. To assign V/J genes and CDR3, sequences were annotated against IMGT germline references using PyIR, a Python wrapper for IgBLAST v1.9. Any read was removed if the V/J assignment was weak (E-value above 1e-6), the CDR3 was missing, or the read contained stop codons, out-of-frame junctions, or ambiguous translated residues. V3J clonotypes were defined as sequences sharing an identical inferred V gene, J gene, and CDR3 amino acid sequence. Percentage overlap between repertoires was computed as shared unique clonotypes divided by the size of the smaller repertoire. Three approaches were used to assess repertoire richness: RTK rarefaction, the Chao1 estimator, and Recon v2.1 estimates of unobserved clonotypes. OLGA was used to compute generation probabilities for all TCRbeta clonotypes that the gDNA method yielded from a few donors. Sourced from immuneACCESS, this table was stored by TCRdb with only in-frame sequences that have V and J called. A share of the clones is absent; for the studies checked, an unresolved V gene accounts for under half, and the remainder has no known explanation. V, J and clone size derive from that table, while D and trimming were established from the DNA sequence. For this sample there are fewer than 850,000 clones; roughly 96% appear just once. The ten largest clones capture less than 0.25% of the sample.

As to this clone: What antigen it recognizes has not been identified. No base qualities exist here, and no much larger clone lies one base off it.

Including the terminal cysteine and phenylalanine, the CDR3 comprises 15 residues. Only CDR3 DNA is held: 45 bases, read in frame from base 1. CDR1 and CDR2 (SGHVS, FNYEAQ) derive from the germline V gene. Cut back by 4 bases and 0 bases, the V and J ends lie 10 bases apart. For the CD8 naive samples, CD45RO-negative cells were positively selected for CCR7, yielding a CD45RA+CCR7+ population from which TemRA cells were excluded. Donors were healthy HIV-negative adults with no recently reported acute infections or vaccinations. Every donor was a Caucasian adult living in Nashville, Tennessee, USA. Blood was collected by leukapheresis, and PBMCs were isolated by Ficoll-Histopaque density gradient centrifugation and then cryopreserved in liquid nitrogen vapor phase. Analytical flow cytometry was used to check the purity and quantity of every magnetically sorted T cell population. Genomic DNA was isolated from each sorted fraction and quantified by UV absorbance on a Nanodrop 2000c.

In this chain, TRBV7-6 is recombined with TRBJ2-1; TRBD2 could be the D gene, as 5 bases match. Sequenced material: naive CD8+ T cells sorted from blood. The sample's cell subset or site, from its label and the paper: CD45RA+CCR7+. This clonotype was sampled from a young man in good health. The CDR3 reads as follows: CASSSRVSSYNEQFF. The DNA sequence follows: TGTGCCAGCAGCTCGCGGGTTAGCTCCTACAATGAGCAGTTCTTC. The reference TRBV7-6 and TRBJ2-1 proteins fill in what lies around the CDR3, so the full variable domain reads GAGVSQSPRYKVTKRGQDVALRCDPISGHVSLYWYRQALGQGPEFLTYFNYEAQQDKSGLPNDRFSAERPEGSISTLTIQRTEQRDSAMYRCASSSRVSSYNEQFFGPGTRLTVL.